The following is a T cell receptor (beta chain) sequence with its context. Its antigen is undetermined. Germline loops: CDR1 MNHEY, CDR2 SMNVEV (reference sequence). This CDR3 has 16 residues. The ends lost 5 bases at V and 5 bases at J; junction bases unmatched: 14. These data come from a study of memory CD4+ T cells and cytomegalovirus serostatus. Study-wide results and limits: Of 150 to 200 reported CMV TCRbeta sequences, under 70 were found in memory CD4+ repertoires.

The sort gate was single viable CD3+CD4+CD8-CD45RO+ cells for memory CD4+ T cells. Methods used by the authors: Out-of-frame sequences were removed, leaving about 2,300,000 distinct TCRbeta sequences. Generated by immunoSEQ multiplex PCR, the TCRdb table keeps only in-frame clones and is missing some. V, J and clone size derive from that table, while D and trimming were established from the DNA sequence. The table lists 30,000 to 45,000 clones, roughly 85% of them singletons. J is TRBJ2-5 and V is TRBV27, with 7 bases fitting TRBD1. This TCR was sampled from an adult in good health and CMV-seropositive. Sequencing used memory CD4+ T cells from blood. CDR3 nucleotides: TGTGCCAGCAGTAGCATGTGGACAGGTCTGGAGGAGACCCAGTACTTC. It codes for CASSSMWTGLEETQYF.